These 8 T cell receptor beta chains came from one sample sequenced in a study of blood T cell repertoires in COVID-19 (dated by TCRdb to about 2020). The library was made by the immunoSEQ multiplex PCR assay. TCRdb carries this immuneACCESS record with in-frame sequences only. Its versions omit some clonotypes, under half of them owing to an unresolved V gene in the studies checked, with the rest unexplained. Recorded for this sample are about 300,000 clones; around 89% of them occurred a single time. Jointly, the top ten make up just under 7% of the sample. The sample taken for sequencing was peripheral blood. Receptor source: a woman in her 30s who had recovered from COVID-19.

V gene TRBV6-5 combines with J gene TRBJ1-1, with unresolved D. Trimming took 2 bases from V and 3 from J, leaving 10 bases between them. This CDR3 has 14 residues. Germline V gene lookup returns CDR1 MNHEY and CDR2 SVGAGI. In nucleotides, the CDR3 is TGTGCCAGCAGTTACGGCGGGGAACACACTGAAGCTTTCTTT. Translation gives CASSYGGEHTEAFF.

In DNA form, the CDR3 reads TGTGCCAGCATACGAAGCGTGAACACTGAAGCTTTCTTT. This translates into CASIRSVNTEAFF. The chain links TRBV28 to TRBJ1-1; the D is unclear. The germline CDR1 and CDR2 sequences are MDHEN and SYDVKM. The CDR3 spans 13 residues. Trimming removed 7 bases at V and 0 bases at J, with 9 bases between.

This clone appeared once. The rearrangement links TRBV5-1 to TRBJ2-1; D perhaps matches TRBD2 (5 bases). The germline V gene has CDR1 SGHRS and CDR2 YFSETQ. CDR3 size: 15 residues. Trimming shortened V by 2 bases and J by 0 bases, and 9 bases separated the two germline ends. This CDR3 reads CASSFLGSSYNEQFF. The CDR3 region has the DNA TGCGCCAGCAGCTTTTTGGGGAGCTCCTACAATGAGCAGTTCTTC.

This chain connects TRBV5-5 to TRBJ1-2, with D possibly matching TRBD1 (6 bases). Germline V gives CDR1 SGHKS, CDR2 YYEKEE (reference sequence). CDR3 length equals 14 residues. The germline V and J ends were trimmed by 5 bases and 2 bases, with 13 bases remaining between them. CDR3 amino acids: CASRQYTGNYGYTF. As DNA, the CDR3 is TGTGCCAGCAGACAATACACAGGGAACTATGGCTACACCTTC.

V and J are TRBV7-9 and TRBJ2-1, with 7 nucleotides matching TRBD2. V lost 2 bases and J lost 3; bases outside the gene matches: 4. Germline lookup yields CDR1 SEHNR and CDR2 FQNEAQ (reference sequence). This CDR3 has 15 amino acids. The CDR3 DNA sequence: TGTGCCAGCAGCTTAACGGGGGGAAGCTACAATGAGCAGTTCTTC. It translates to CASSLTGGSYNEQFF.

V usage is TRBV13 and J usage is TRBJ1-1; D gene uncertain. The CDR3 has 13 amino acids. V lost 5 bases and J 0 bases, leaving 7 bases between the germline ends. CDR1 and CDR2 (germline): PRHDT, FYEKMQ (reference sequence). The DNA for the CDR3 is TGTGCCAGCAGCAAACACCTGAACACTGAAGCTTTCTTT. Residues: CASSKHLNTEAFF.

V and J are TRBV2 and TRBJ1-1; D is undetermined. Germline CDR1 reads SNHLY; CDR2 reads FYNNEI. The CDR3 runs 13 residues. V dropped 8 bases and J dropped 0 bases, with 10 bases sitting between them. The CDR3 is CASLRGLNTEAFF. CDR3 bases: TGTGCCAGCCTGAGAGGGTTGAACACTGAAGCTTTCTTT.

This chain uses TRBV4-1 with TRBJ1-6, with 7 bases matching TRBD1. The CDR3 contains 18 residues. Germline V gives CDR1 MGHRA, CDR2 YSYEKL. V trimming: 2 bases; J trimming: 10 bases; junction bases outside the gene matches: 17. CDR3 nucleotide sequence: TGCGCCAGCAGCCAAAAGGACAGGACGTTATCAGTTTACTCACCCCTCCACTTT. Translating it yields CASSQKDRTLSVYSPLHF.